This T cell receptor beta chain came from a study of shared clonotypes between healthy human individuals. Turning to the study itself: Three plates were used per donor for CD4 naive, three for CD4 memory, two for CD8 naive and one for CD8 memory.

Overall study findings and caveats: Only blood samples were collected, and tissue repertoires likely differ. Among several donors, approximately 5% of naive CD4 clonotypes were found in common.

Regarding this clone: Its specificity is not known.

The test was conducted at deep level. Sequencing used immunoSEQ multiplex PCR; TCRdb keeps in-frame clones, though not all of them. This table has 2 million to 2.5 million clones, around 92% appearing once. Germline assignment: CDR1 LGHNA and CDR2 YSLEER. V gave up 1 base and J gave up 3 bases, with 10 bases separating them. The CDR3 has 15 amino acids. The sample was naive CD4+ T cells from PBMCs. Noted subset: CD45RA+ positively selected. The chain combines TRBV4-3 with TRBJ2-1; D unclear. This clonotype was sampled from a man younger than 35 in good health. Some clones in this sample may be carry-over from other donors' samples. The CDR3 loop reads CASSQVGTIYNEQFF. CDR3 nucleotides: TGCGCCAGCAGCCAAGTCGGAACCATCTACAATGAGCAGTTCTTC.